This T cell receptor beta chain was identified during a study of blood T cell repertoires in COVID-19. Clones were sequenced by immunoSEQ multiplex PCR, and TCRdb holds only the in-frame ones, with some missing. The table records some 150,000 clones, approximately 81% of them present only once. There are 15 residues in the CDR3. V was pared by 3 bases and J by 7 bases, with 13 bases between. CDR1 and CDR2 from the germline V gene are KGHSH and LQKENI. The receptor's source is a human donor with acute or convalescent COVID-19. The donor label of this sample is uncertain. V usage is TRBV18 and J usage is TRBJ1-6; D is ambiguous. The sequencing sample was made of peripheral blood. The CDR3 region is CASSPIDSGNSPLHF. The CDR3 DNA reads TGTGCCAGCTCACCCATAGACTCTGGCAATTCACCCCTCCACTTT.